This TCR beta chain derives from a study of response to subunit inactivated influenza vaccine. Findings and limits, study-wide: T cells newly recruited by each seasonal influenza vaccination are few, the authors suggested.

The CDR3 spans 14 residues. V lost 2 bases, J lost 1 base, and 8 bases lay in between. Germline V gives CDR1 SGHRS, CDR2 YFSETQ. TCRdb called the RT-PCR reads again in MiXCR, with one record for every CDR3 protein. The data hold around 520,000 distinct CDR3 sequences, with about 25% observed a single time. As for this clonotype: Its antigen is unidentified.

The sequence derives from a man aged 45-60 years who received an inactivated influenza vaccine. The chain links TRBV5-1 to TRBJ2-3; D unclear. Sequenced here: CD4+ T cells sorted from PBMCs, sampled 5 days after vaccination. This CDR3 reads CASSFDPRTDTQYF. CDR3 nucleotides: TGCGCCAGCAGCTTTGATCCACGCACAGATACGCAGTATTTT. The full variable domain, completed using reference TRBV5-1 and TRBJ2-3, is KAGVTQTPRYLIKTRGQQVTLSCSPISGHRSVSWYQQTPGQGLQFLFEYFSETQRNKGNFPGRFSGRQFSNSRSEMNVSTLELGDSALYLCASSFDPRTDTQYFGPGTRLTVL.